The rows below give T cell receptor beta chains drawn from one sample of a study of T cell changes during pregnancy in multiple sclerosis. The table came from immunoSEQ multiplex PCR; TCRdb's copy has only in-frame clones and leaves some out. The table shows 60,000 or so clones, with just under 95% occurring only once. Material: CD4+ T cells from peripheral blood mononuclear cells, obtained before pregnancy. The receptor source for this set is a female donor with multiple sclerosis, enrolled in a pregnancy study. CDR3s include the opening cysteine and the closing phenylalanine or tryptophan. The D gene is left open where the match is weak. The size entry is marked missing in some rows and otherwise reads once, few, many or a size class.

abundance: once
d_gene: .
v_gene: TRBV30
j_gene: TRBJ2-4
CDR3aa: CAWSVLLQGRGNIQYF
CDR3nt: TGTGCCTGGAGTGTCCTACTACAGGGCCGGGGAAACATTCAGTACTTC

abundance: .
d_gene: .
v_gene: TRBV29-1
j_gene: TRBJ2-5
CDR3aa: CSVRDGQETQYF
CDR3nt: TGCAGCGTGCGGGACGGACAAGAGACCCAGTACTTC

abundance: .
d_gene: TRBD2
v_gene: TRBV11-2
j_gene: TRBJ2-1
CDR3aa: CASSPGLAGLGEQFF
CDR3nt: TGTGCCAGCAGCCCGGGACTAGCGGGCCTTGGAGAGCAGTTCTTC

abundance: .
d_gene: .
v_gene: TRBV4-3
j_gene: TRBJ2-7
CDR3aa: CASSQVAADSYEQYF
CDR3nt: TGCGCCAGCAGCCAAGTCGCAGCGGACAGCTACGAGCAGTACTTC

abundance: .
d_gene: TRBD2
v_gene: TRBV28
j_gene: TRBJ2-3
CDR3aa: CASSRYSGRSQYF
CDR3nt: TGTGCCAGCAGTCGGTATAGCGGGCGGTCCCAGTATTTT

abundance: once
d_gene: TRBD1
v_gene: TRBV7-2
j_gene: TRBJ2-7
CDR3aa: CASSSGQRYEQYF
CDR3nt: TGTGCCAGCAGCTCGGGACAGAGATACGAGCAGTACTTC

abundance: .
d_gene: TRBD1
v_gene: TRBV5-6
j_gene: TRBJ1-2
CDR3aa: CASSLRQGARGYTF
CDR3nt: TGTGCCAGCAGCCTCAGACAGGGGGCTCGAGGCTACACCTTC

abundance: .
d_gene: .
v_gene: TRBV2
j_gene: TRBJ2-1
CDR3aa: CASSEILNEQFF
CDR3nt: TGTGCCAGCAGTGAAATACTCAATGAGCAGTTCTTC

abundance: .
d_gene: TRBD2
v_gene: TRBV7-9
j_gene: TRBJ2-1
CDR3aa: CASSVRTSNNEQFF
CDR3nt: TGTGCCAGCAGCGTGCGGACTAGCAACAATGAGCAGTTCTTC

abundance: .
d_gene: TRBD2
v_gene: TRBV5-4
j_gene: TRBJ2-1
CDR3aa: CASSRTSGTSIPNEQFF
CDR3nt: TGTGCCAGCAGCCGTACATCCGGGACTAGCATTCCCAATGAGCAGTTCTTC

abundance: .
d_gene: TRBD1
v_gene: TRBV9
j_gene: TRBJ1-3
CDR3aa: CASSRRTGVSGNTIYF
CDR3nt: TGTGCCAGCAGCCGACGGACAGGGGTCTCTGGAAACACCATATATTTT

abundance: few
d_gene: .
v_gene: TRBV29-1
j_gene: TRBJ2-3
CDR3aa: CSVAQRVQADTQYF
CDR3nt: TGCAGCGTTGCTCAAAGGGTACAGGCAGATACGCAGTATTTT

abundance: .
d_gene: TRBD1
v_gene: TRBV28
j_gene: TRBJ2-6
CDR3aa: CAAKGQGVSGANVLTF
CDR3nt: TGTGCTGCAAAGGGACAGGGGGTCTCTGGGGCCAACGTCCTGACTTTC

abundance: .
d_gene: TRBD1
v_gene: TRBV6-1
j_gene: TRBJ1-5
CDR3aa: CASSDPRDRVYSNQPQHF
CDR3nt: TGTGCCAGCAGTGATCCGCGGGACAGGGTCTATAGCAATCAGCCCCAGCATTTT

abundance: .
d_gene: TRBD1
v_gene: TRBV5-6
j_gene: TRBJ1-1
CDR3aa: CASSLEDRGEVSAFF
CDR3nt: TGTGCCAGCAGCTTGGAGGACAGGGGCGAGGTTAGTGCTTTCTTT

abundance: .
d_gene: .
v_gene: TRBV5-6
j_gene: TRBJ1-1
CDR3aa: CASSSIDQGTPRRNTEAFF
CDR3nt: TGTGCCAGCAGCTCAATCGACCAGGGTACCCCGAGGCGGAACACTGAAGCTTTCTTT

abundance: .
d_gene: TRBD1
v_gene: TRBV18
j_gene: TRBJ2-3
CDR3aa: CASSPVRQGWGTDTQYF
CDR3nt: TGTGCCAGCTCACCAGTGAGACAGGGGTGGGGCACAGATACGCAGTATTTT

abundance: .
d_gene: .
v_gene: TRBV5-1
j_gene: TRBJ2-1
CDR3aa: CASSDGLGDFSSYNEQFF
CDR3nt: TGCGCCAGCAGCGACGGCCTTGGGGACTTCTCCTCCTACAATGAGCAGTTCTTC

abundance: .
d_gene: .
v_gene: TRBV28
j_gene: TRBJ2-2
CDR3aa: CASSDPRRGGELFF
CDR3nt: TGTGCCAGCAGTGATCCCAGGAGGGGCGGGGAGCTGTTTTTT

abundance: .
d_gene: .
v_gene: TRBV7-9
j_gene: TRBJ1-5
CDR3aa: CASSPDSVNQPQHF
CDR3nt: TGTGCCAGCAGCCCCGACAGCGTCAATCAGCCCCAGCATTTT

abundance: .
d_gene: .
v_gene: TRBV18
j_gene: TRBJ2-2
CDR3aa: CASSPLSGGAGELFF
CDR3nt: TGTGCCAGCTCACCTTTATCCGGAGGTGCCGGGGAGCTGTTTTTT